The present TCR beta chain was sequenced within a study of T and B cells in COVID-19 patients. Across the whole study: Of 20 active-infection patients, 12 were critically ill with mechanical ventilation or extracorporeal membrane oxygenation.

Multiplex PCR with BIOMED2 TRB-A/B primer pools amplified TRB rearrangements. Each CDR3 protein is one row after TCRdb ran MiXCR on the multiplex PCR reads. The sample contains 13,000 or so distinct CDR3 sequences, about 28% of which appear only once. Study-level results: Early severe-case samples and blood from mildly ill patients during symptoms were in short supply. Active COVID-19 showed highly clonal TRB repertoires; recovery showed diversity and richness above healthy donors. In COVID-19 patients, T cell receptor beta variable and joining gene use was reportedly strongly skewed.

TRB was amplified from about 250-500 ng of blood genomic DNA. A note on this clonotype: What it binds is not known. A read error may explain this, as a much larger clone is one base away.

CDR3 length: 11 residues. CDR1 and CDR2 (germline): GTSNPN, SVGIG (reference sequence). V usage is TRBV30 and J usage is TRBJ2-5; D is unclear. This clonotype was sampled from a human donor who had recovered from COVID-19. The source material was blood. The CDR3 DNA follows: TGTGGCTGGAGTCTTCAAGAGACCCAGTACTTC. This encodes CGWSLQETQYF.